These T cell receptor beta chains were read from a single sample in a study of T cells in localized non-small cell lung cancer. The method was immunoSEQ multiplex PCR; TCRdb's version includes in-frame clones alone and lacks a portion of them. The sample shows 1,500 to 2,000 clones, 35% to 45% of them seen only once. The material sequenced was lung tumor tissue, taken before any cancer treatment. The source is a woman aged 40-69 years with stage I lung adenocarcinoma. Both conserved end residues are part of each CDR3. The order of the fields is clone size, D gene, V gene, J gene, CDR3 protein, CDR3 DNA. The D gene is left open where the match is weak. The size of a clone is reported for some rows only, either as once, few or many, or as a class for expanded clones.

>.|.|TRBV11-3|TRBJ1-1
CASSGASYAENTEAFF
TGTGCCAGCAGCGGGGCCAGCTATGCTGAGAACACTGAAGCTTTCTTT
>.|.|TRBV6-1|TRBJ1-3
CASSEEQGSGNTIYF
TGTGCCAGCAGTGAAGAGCAGGGCTCTGGAAACACCATATATTTT
>.|TRBD1|TRBV19|TRBJ1-2
CASSPSGQVYGYTF
TGTGCCAGTAGCCCTTCGGGACAGGTCTATGGCTACACCTTC
>.|TRBD1|TRBV11-3|TRBJ1-6
CASSFLTGDSPLHF
TGTGCCAGCAGCTTCCTGACAGGGGATTCACCCCTCCACTTT
>.|TRBD1|TRBV19|TRBJ1-5
CASSPSDRGVQPQHF
TGTGCCAGTAGCCCCTCCGACAGGGGAGTTCAGCCCCAGCATTTT
>few|.|TRBV19|TRBJ1-2
CASSITTGRYGYTF
TGTGCCAGTAGTATAACCACAGGGCGCTATGGCTACACCTTC
>few|TRBD1|TRBV6-8|TRBJ2-1
CASSPRQGEGANKQFF
TGTGCCAGCAGTCCTAGACAGGGTGAGGGGGCAAATAAGCAGTTCTTC
>once|.|TRBV14|TRBJ1-2
CASSHVRAGVDGYTF
TGTGCCAGCAGCCACGTTCGGGCAGGGGTGGATGGCTACACCTTC
>.|.|TRBV6-8|TRBJ2-7
CASSVLGSYEQYF
TGTGCCAGCAGTGTTTTGGGGTCCTACGAGCAGTACTTC
>.|.|TRBV15|TRBJ1-6
CATSGGDPYSPLHF
TGTGCCACCAGCGGAGGAGACCCCTATTCACCCCTCCACTTT
>.|TRBD1|TRBV23-1|TRBJ2-2
CASPDRMNTGELFF
TGCGCCAGCCCGGACAGGATGAACACCGGGGAGCTGTTTTTT
>.|.|TRBV19|TRBJ1-1
CANSTRRTEAFF
TGTGCCAATAGCACCAGGAGGACTGAAGCTTTCTTT
>.|TRBD1|TRBV15|TRBJ2-1
CATETGGASYNEQFF
TGTGCCACGGAAACAGGGGGCGCCTCCTACAATGAGCAGTTCTTC
>.|TRBD2|TRBV19|TRBJ2-3
CASSIRAGDSTDTQYF
TGTGCCAGTAGTATAAGGGCGGGGGACAGCACAGATACGCAGTATTTT
>.|TRBD1|TRBV6-8|TRBJ1-3
CASRGQGNTIYF
TGTGCCAGCAGGGGACAGGGGAACACCATATATTTT